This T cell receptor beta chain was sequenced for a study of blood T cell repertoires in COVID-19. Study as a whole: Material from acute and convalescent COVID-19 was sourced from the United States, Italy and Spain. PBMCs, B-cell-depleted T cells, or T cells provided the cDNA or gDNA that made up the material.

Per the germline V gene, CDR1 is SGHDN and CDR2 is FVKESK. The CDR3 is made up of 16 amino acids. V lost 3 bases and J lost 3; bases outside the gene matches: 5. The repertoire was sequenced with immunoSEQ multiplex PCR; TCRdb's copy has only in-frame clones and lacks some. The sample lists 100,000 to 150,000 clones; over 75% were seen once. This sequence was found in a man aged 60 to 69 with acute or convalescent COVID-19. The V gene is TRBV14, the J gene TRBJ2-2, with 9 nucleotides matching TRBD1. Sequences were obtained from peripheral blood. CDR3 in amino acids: CASSHYRGRDTGELFF. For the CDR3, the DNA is TGTGCCAGCAGCCACTACAGGGGGCGGGACACCGGGGAGCTGTTTTTT.